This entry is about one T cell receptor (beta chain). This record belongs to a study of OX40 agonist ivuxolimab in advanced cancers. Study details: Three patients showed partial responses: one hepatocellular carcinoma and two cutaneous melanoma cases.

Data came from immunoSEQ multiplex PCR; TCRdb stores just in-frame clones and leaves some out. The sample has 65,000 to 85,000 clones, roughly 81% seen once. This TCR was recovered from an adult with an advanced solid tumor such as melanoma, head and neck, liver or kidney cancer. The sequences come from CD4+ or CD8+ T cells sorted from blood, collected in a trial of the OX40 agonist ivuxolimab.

CDR3 protein: CASRDRAGPTEAFF. In nucleotides, the CDR3 is TGCGCCAGCAGGGACAGGGCGGGGCCGACTGAAGCTTTCTTT. The rearrangement joins TRBV5-1 to TRBJ1-1, with TRBD1 matching 8 bases. Germline lookup yields CDR1 SGHRS and CDR2 YFSETQ. This CDR3 is built from 14 residues. V lost 5 bases and J lost 5; bases outside the gene matches: 8. Filled out from reference TRBV5-1 and TRBJ1-1, the complete variable domain reads KAGVTQTPRYLIKTRGQQVTLSCSPISGHRSVSWYQQTPGQGLQFLFEYFSETQRNKGNFPGRFSGRQFSNSRSEMNVSTLELGDSALYLCASRDRAGPTEAFFGQGTRLTVV.